Following are 18 T cell receptor beta chains from one sample sequenced in a study of read filtering for tumor transcriptome and immune sequencing. The library was built from approximately 400 ng RNA with molecular barcoded adaptors for alpha/delta and beta/gamma chains. In TCRdb, the reads were re-called with MiXCR into one record per CDR3 protein. The sample lists some 22,000 distinct CDR3 sequences; about 20% were seen once. The specimen was a population of CD138-negative cells sorted from bone marrow. The source is a donor older than 35 with multiple myeloma.

This clonotype was found once. This chain links TRBV7-2 with TRBJ2-7, with 8 bases fitting TRBD2. The V segment lost 0 bases and the J segment 6 bases; nucleotides outside the gene matches: 4. CDR3 length equals 14 residues. Germline lookup yields CDR1 SGHTA and CDR2 FQGNSA. CDR3 in amino acids: CASSLAAGDREQYF. As DNA, the CDR3 is TGTGCCAGCAGCTTAGCAGCGGGAGATCGCGAGCAGTACTTC.

This clonotype was recorded many times. The chain is built from TRBV7-9 and TRBJ2-2; D might be TRBD1 or TRBD2, each matching 6 bases. Trimming pared 5 bases from V and 2 bases from J, leaving 12 bases between. In germline, CDR1 is SEHNR, CDR2 FQNEAQ (reference sequence). The CDR3 covers 15 residues. CDR3 in amino acids: CASSLRGLNTGELFF. DNA for the CDR3: TGTGCCAGCAGCCTCAGGGGACTCAACACCGGGGAGCTGTTTTTT.

This clonotype was seen many times. V is TRBV19 and J is TRBJ2-7; tentatively, D is TRBD2 (6 bases). The CDR3 covers 14 residues. Trimming took 5 bases from V and 0 from J, leaving 11 bases between them. Germline assignment: CDR1 LNHDA and CDR2 SQIVND (reference sequence). CDR3 protein: CASSSSTSSYEQYF. The CDR3 DNA is TGTGCCAGTAGTTCTTCGACTAGCTCCTACGAGCAGTACTTC.

This clonotype was recorded at least ten times. The chain uses TRBV29-1 and TRBJ2-3, with D unresolved. CDR3 length equals 15 residues. CDR1 and CDR2 from the germline V gene are SQVTM and ANQGSEA. V was cut by 1 base and J by 0 bases, with 11 bases left in between. CDR3 residues: CSVEVRWKSTDTQYF. CDR3 coding DNA: TGCAGCGTTGAAGTAAGGTGGAAAAGCACAGATACGCAGTATTTT.

This clonotype is medium-sized (0.01 to 0.1%) in the sample. The V gene is TRBV6-2 or TRBV6-3, the J gene TRBJ2-1, with D uncertain. Trimming pared 5 bases from V and 10 bases from J, leaving 12 bases between. The CDR3 has 12 amino acids. Germline CDR1 and CDR2: MNHEY and SVGEGT. CDR3 nucleotides: TGTGCCAGCAGTCTAAACTCCCGGGAGCAGTTCTTC. This translates into CASSLNSREQFF.

This clonotype was observed many times. J is TRBJ1-2 and V is TRBV12-3 or TRBV12-4, with TRBD1 as a possible D gene (5 bases). The germline V and J ends were trimmed by 7 bases and 7 bases, with 19 bases remaining between them. This CDR3 region has 14 residues. The CDR3 region is CASNSGVPGGGYTF. The CDR3 coding sequence is TGTGCCAGCAACTCGGGGGTTCCCGGGGGTGGCTACACCTTC.

This clonotype was recorded a few times. With a much larger clone just one base away, this may be a read error. The V call is TRBV20-1, the J call TRBJ2-2; D is perhaps TRBD2 (6 bases). The V end lost 3 bases, the J end lost 9 bases, and 20 bases lay between the germline ends. Per the germline V gene, CDR1 is DFQATT and CDR2 is SNEGSKA (reference sequence). This CDR3 is built from 15 residues. The CDR3 sequence is CSASAQLARGRELFF. CDR3 nucleotide sequence: TGCAGTGCTAGTGCTCAACTAGCTCGTGGCAGGGAGCTGTTTTTT.

By frequency in the sample, this clonotype is medium-sized. V is TRBV20-1 and J is TRBJ2-1, with TRBD2 identical over 12 bases. CDR3 length: 12 amino acids. Losses at the gene ends were 5 bases for V and 10 bases for J; bases not matched to a gene: 3. Per the germline V gene, CDR1 is DFQATT and CDR2 is SNEGSKA (reference sequence). In nucleotides, the CDR3 is TGCAGTGCTGCAGGACTAGCGGGAGAGCAGTTCTTC. As protein: CSAAGLAGEQFF.

The chain is built from TRBV29-1 and TRBJ2-1; 9 bases fit TRBD1. V was pared by 6 bases and J by 7 bases, with 7 bases of the junction left unmatched. The CDR3 runs 13 residues. Germline CDR1 SQVTM, CDR2 ANQGSEA. CDR3 residues: CSVAGTGLNEQFF. In DNA form, the CDR3 reads TGCAGCGTGGCCGGGACAGGGCTAAATGAGCAGTTCTTC.

This clonotype was recorded at least ten times. The J gene is TRBJ2-2, the V gene TRBV7-2; D is undetermined. V was cut by 1 base and J by 5 bases, with 5 bases left in between. CDR1 SGHTA and CDR2 FQGNSA come from the germline V gene. This CDR3 has 13 residues. The CDR3 here is CASSLVATGELFF. In DNA, the CDR3 is TGTGCCAGCAGCTTAGTGGCTACCGGGGAGCTGTTTTTT.

For this clonotype: This may be a read error: a much more frequent sequence differs by one nucleotide. The gene calls are TRBV6-5 and TRBJ2-3; 8 positions match TRBD2. Per germline, CDR1 MNHEY and CDR2 SVGAGI. The CDR3 is 16 residues long. The CDR3 DNA sequence: TGTGCCATCAGTTCCCCGCGGGAGGCCCCCACAGATACGCAGTATTTT. As protein: CAISSPREAPTDTQYF.

This clonotype showed up many times. The gene calls are TRBV10-3 and TRBJ1-5; a weak D match, TRBD1 (5 bases). CDR1 is ENHRY and CDR2 is SYGVKD in the germline V gene. CDR3 length: 13 residues. V lost 11 bases to trimming and J lost 3 bases, with 14 bases between them. CDR3 loop: CAAGQGVNQPQHF. In nucleotides, the CDR3 is TGTGCCGCCGGACAAGGAGTCAATCAGCCCCAGCATTTT.

This clonotype was observed many times. The chain recombines TRBV3-1 with TRBJ2-5, with D tentatively TRBD2 (5 bases). This CDR3 comprises 17 residues. Germline CDR1 LGHDT, CDR2 YNNKEL (reference sequence). The ends were cut back, 2 bases at V and 3 bases at J, with 19 bases in the middle. CDR3 coding DNA: TGTGCCAGCAGCCAAATCCGGGTTGTCACGGGAAAAGAGACCCAGTACTTC. Amino acid sequence: CASSQIRVVTGKETQYF.

Turning to this clonotype: This CDR3 is missing its conserved last phenylalanine or tryptophan, likely due to a read error. The rearrangement links TRBV5-1 to TRBJ2-7; D remains ambiguous. From germline, CDR1 is SGHRS and CDR2 YFSETQ. This CDR3 spans 12 amino acids. Trimming pared 0 bases from V and 4 bases from J, leaving 5 bases between. This CDR3 reads CASSLGGYEQYL. DNA of the CDR3: TGCGCCAGCAGCTTGGGGGGTTACGAGCAGTACCTC.

There are many counts of this clonotype. V and J are TRBV6-1 and TRBJ1-5, with TRBD1 matching over 9 bases. The V gene end was trimmed by 6 bases and the J gene end by 2 bases; junction bases not matched to a gene: 5. This CDR3 has 15 residues. Germline CDR1 MNHNS, CDR2 SASEGT. CDR3 sequence (DNA): TGTGCCAGCAGCTTACGGACAGGGGGCAATCAGCCCCAGCATTTT. This translates into CASSLRTGGNQPQHF.

This clonotype was seen at least ten times. This chain uses TRBV7-3 with TRBJ2-1, with 11 bases matching TRBD2. V was clipped by 5 bases and J by 4 bases; unmatched bases: 4. The CDR3 is 15 amino acids. Germline-derived CDR1 and CDR2 are SGHTA and FQGTGA. In DNA, the CDR3 is TGTGCCAGCAGCCTTAGCGGGAGGGGGTACAATGAGCAGTTCTTC. It codes for CASSLSGRGYNEQFF.

This clonotype has ten or more counts. The V call is TRBV29-1, the J call TRBJ1-1, with D unresolved. The V and J ends lost 4 bases and 5 bases respectively, with 14 bases between them. CDR3 length: 13 residues. The germline gives CDR1 SQVTM, CDR2 ANQGSEA. The CDR3: CSVGHQRWTEAFF. CDR3 DNA sequence: TGCAGCGTTGGACATCAAAGGTGGACTGAAGCTTTCTTT.

This clonotype showed up many times. The chain joins TRBV29-1 to TRBJ2-5, with D perhaps TRBD1 or TRBD2 (5 bases each). V lost 5 bases to trimming and J lost 2 bases, with 9 bases between them. The CDR3 sequence is 12 residues long. Germline lookup yields CDR1 SQVTM and CDR2 ANQGSEA. For the CDR3, the DNA is TGCAGCGTTAGTGGGGGACAAGAGACCCAGTACTTC. Translating it yields CSVSGGQETQYF.